This entry lists 9 T cell receptor beta chains sequenced from one sample in a study of T cells in Graves' hyperthyroidism and ophthalmopathy. Amplification of TCR beta CDR3 regions was performed using RNA transcripts as template. HTBI primers drove first-round RT-PCR of the TCR CDR3. MiXCR, applied by TCRdb to the multiplex PCR reads, yields one record per CDR3 protein. The sample has about 520,000 distinct CDR3 sequences, around 21% seen once. Sequenced input: blood. All receptors derive from a man between 18 and 35 years old with Graves' hyperthyroidism.

The genes are TRBV12-3 or TRBV12-4 and TRBJ1-1; D unclear. V was shortened by 1 base and J by 6 bases, with 6 bases between the two germline ends. The CDR3 extends over 12 amino acids. CDR3 sequence: CASSLGSSEAFF. The DNA of the CDR3 is TGTGCCAGCAGTTTAGGGAGTTCTGAAGCTTTCTTT.

As to this clonotype: Its ends do not fully match the called genes, so a read error is possible. The rearrangement uses TRBV19 and TRBJ2-2, with D perhaps being TRBD1 or TRBD2 (5 bases each). The CDR3 extends over 14 amino acids. The germline gives CDR1 LNHDA, CDR2 SQIVND (reference sequence). The CDR3 is CASTGQGGTGELSF. In DNA form, the CDR3 reads TGTGCCAGCACCGGGCAGGGTGGAACCGGGGAGCTGTCTTTT.

In this sample, this clonotype turned up many times. The V gene is TRBV28, the J gene TRBJ1-2; no clear D. This CDR3 region has 12 residues. CDR1 and CDR2 (germline): MDHEN, SYDVKM. V was trimmed by 7 bases and J by 4 bases, leaving 10 bases between them. In DNA, the CDR3 is TGTGCCAGCAACGCGGAGACCTATGGCTACACCTTC. Protein product: CASNAETYGYTF.

Concerning this clonotype: A read error is possible here, since a much larger clone lies one base away. The rearrangement uses TRBV20-1 and TRBJ1-1; 11 bases are shared with TRBD1. Germline CDR1 and CDR2: DFQATT and SNEGSKA (reference sequence). The CDR3 consists of 14 residues. V shed 1 base and J 4 bases; nucleotides not matched to a gene: 2. The CDR3 DNA is TGCAGTGCTAGAGTGGGGACAGGGGGCACTGAAGCTTTCTTT. Amino acid sequence: CSARVGTGGTEAFF.

This clonotype has ten or more counts. J is TRBJ2-7 and V is TRBV11-3; D perhaps matches TRBD1 (6 bases). This CDR3 is built from 13 residues. The germline V gene encodes CDR1 SGHNT and CDR2 YENEEA. The V end was cut by 1 base, the J end by 6 bases, with 10 bases between. CDR3 protein: CASSLGGLFEQYF. CDR3 DNA sequence: TGTGCCAGCAGCTTAGGGGGGCTGTTCGAGCAGTACTTC.

This clonotype was recorded at least ten times. The rearrangement links TRBV19 to TRBJ1-2; D uncertain. The V end lost 1 base, the J end lost 7 bases, and 16 bases lay between the germline ends. This CDR3 region has 15 residues. Per the germline V gene, CDR1 is LNHDA and CDR2 is SQIVND (reference sequence). The CDR3 DNA follows: TGTGCCAGTAGTATAGGCTTAGGCAGCTCGGCTGGCTACACCTTC. Translating gives CASSIGLGSSAGYTF.

This clonotype occurred many times. The chain uses TRBV29-1 and TRBJ2-5; 7 nucleotides match TRBD1. After removal of 7 bases from V and 2 bases from J, the junction contained 7 bases not matched to a gene. Germline assignment: CDR1 SQVTM and CDR2 ANQGSEA. This CDR3 contains 13 residues. The CDR3: CSARPGQQETQYF. CDR3 DNA: TGCAGCGCCCGCCCGGGACAGCAAGAGACCCAGTACTTC. The full variable domain, in which reference TRBV29-1 and TRBJ2-5 provide the parts outside the CDR3, is SAVISQKPSRDICQRGTSLTIQCQVDSQVTMMFWYRQQPGQSLTLIATANQGSEATYESGFVIDKFPISRPNLTFSTLTVSNMSPEDSSIYLCSARPGQQETQYFGPGTRLLVL.

This clonotype was observed many times. This chain links TRBV20-1 with TRBJ2-7; 8 bases match TRBD1. The CDR3 totals 14 residues. V was pared by 3 bases and J by 2 bases, with 6 bases of the junction left unmatched. From germline, CDR1 is DFQATT and CDR2 SNEGSKA (reference sequence). In DNA form, the CDR3 reads TGCAGTGCTAGGACGACAGGGGAGGCCTACGAGCAGTACTTC. Its translation: CSARTTGEAYEQYF.

This clonotype was found many times. The chain recombines TRBV6-5 with TRBJ2-4; no firm D call. Germline loops: CDR1 MNHEY, CDR2 SVGAGI. Trimming cost V 0 bases and J 7 bases, with 13 bases left between them. The CDR3 contains 15 residues. This chain's CDR3 is CASSYSVGEMNIQYF. Here the CDR3 DNA reads TGTGCCAGCAGTTACTCAGTCGGTGAGATGAACATTCAGTACTTC.